A single sample is the source of the 10 T cell receptor beta chains below, sequenced in a study of blood T cell repertoires in COVID-19. Clones were sequenced by immunoSEQ multiplex PCR, and TCRdb holds only the in-frame ones, with some missing. This table holds about 35,000 clones, roughly 80% found once. The sequenced sample was peripheral blood. These receptor sequences come from a man aged 55-75 years in a cohort sampled during active COVID-19.

This chain joins TRBV24-1 and TRBJ1-2, with D unresolved. Trimming removed 2 bases from V and 4 bases from J, with 10 bases in between. Germline CDR1 KGHDR, CDR2 SFDVKD. The CDR3 is 14 residues long. CDR3 DNA sequence: TGTGCCACCAGTGATTCCTTGCGCGCCTATGGCTACACCTTC. This gives the protein CATSDSLRAYGYTF.

The chain combines TRBV19 with TRBJ1-1, with 9 bases aligning to TRBD1. The CDR3 extends over 16 amino acids. J gave up 3 bases and V 7 bases, and 12 bases lay outside the gene matches. CDR1 is LNHDA, CDR2 SQIVND, per germline (reference sequence). CDR3 in amino acids: CASTSPTGGSHTEAFF. The CDR3 nucleotides are TGTGCCAGTACCTCGCCGACAGGGGGATCTCACACTGAAGCTTTCTTT.

The V call is TRBV2, the J call TRBJ2-7; 10 bases align to TRBD2. CDR1 is SNHLY and CDR2 is FYNNEI in the germline V gene. CDR3 length equals 14 residues. The trim removed 3 bases at V and 11 bases at J, leaving 10 bases unmatched. CDR3 residues: CASSEEAGGAEKYF. As DNA, the CDR3 is TGTGCCAGCAGTGAGGAAGCGGGAGGGGCGGAGAAGTACTTC.

The chain uses TRBV11-2 and TRBJ1-1, with 8 bases matching TRBD1. Germline values: CDR1 SGHAT, CDR2 FQNNGV. Trimming cost V 4 bases and J 6 bases; bases outside gene matches: 10. This CDR3 is built from 15 residues. The CDR3 here is CASSWSIGQGSEAFF. CDR3 DNA sequence: TGTGCCAGCAGCTGGTCTATTGGACAGGGATCTGAAGCTTTCTTT.

The genes are TRBV6-5 and TRBJ1-3; 10 nucleotides line up with TRBD1. This CDR3 contains 15 residues. Germline values: CDR1 MNHEY, CDR2 SVGAGI. V lost 8 bases and J lost 8; bases outside the gene matches: 12. CDR3 sequence: CASGAGTGAGYTIYF. DNA of the CDR3: TGTGCCAGCGGAGCCGGGACAGGGGCGGGATACACCATATATTTT.

V gene TRBV19 combines with J gene TRBJ1-5; TRBD1 is a possible D gene (5 bases). The ends were cut back, 7 bases at V and 2 bases at J, with 15 bases in the middle. There are 15 residues in the CDR3. Germline V gene sequence: CDR1 LNHDA, CDR2 SQIVND (reference sequence). CDR3 amino acids: CASNRRDGRNQPQHF. CDR3 bases: TGTGCCAGTAACAGGAGGGACGGACGCAATCAGCCCCAGCATTTT.

V usage is TRBV10-3 and J usage is TRBJ2-3; TRBD2 agrees at 11 bases. V shed 2 bases and J 8 bases; nucleotides not matched to a gene: 6. The CDR3 contains 15 residues. Germline V gives CDR1 ENHRY, CDR2 SYGVKD. The CDR3 DNA reads as TGTGCCATCAGTGAGACTGGACTAGCGGGTCTTACGCAGTATTTT. Its protein product is CAISETGLAGLTQYF.

The gene calls are TRBV6-2 or TRBV6-3 and TRBJ1-6; 9 bases align to TRBD1. The CDR3 is 15 residues long. J gave up 7 bases and V 0 bases, and 1 base lay outside the gene matches. Germline-derived CDR1 and CDR2 are MNHEY and SVGEGT. The CDR3 protein is CASSYSGTGNSPLHF. In DNA, the CDR3 is TGTGCCAGCAGTTACTCCGGGACAGGGAATTCACCCCTCCACTTT.

J is TRBJ2-3 and V is TRBV4-3; 11 nucleotides match TRBD1. Germline V CDR1 and CDR2: LGHNA, YSLEER. V lost 2 bases and J lost 8; bases outside the gene matches: 3. This CDR3 spans 14 amino acids. CDR3 amino acids: CASSQPGTGGTQYF. CDR3 bases: TGCGCCAGCAGCCAACCTGGGACAGGGGGTACGCAGTATTTT.

A single count supports this clone. The chain joins TRBV11-2 to TRBJ2-1; TRBD2 aligns across 8 bases. Germline-derived CDR1 and CDR2 are SGHAT and FQNNGV. The junction had 18 bases not matched to a gene; V was cut back by 2 bases and J by 9 bases. The CDR3 contains 18 residues. The DNA of the CDR3 is TGTGCCAGCAGCTTAAAGGGTCCTAGCGGGTTGGCGATTGTTGAGCAGTTCTTC. Translation gives CASSLKGPSGLAIVEQFF.